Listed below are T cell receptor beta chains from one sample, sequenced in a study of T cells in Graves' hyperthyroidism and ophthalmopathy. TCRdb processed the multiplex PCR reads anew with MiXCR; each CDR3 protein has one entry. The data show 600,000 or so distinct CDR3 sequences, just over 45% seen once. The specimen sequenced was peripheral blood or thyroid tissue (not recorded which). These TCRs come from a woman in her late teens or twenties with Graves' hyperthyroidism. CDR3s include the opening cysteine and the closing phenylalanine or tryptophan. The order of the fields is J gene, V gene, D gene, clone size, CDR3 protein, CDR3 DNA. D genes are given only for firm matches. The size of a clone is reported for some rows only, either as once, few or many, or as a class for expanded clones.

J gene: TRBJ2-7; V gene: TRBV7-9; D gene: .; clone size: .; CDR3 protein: CASSPRPDLYEQYF; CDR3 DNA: TGTGCCAGCAGCCCCCGCCCTGACCTCTACGAGCAGTACTTC
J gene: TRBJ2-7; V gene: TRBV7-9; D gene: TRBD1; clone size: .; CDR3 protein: CASSPGQGALQYF; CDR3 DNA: TGCGCCAGCAGCCCGGGACAGGGGGCCTTGCAGTACTTC
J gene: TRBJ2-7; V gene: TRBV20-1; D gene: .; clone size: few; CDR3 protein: CSASRQGYEQYF; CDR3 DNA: TGCAGTGCTAGTCGGCAGGGCTACGAGCAGTACTTC
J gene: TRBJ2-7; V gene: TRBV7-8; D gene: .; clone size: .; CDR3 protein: CASSPQVVYEQYF; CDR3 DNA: TGTGCCAGCAGCCCACAGGTGGTGTACGAGCAGTACTTC
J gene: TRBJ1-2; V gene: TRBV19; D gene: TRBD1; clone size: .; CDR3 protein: CASLRQGGGGYTF; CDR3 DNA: TGTGCCAGTTTAAGACAGGGAGGTGGTGGCTACACCTTC
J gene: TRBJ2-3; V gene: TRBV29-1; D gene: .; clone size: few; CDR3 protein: CSVEAVTSTDTQYF; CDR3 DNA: TGCAGCGTTGAAGCCGTGACCAGCACAGATACGCAGTATTTT
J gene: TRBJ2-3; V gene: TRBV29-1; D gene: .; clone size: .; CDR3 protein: CSVGPHDTQYF; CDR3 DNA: TGCAGCGTTGGACCGCACGATACGCAGTATTTT
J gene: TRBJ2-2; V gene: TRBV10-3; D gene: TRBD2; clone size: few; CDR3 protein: CAISDWPGSGGSTGELFF; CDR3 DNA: TGTGCCATCAGTGATTGGCCGGGGTCGGGAGGATCTACCGGGGAGCTGTTTTTT
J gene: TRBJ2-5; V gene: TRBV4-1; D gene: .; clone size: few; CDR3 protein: CASSQGGRETQYF; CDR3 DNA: TGCGCCAGCAGCCAGGGGGGGCGCGAGACCCAGTACTTC
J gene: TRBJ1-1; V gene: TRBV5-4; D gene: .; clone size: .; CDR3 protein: CASSLMDEAFF; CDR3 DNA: TGTGCCAGCAGCTTGATGGATGAAGCTTTCTTT
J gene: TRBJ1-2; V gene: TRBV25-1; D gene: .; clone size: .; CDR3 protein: CASSDSDRSWGYTF; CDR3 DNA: TGTGCCAGCAGCGACTCTGACAGGTCCTGGGGCTACACCTTC
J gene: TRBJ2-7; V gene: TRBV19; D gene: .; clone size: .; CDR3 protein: CATSPQGNYEQYF; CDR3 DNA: TGTGCCACCTCCCCCCAGGGGAACTACGAGCAGTACTTC
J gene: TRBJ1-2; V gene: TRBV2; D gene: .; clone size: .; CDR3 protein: CASSAKDPGEGYTF; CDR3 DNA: TGTGCCAGCAGTGCCAAGGACCCTGGGGAAGGCTACACCTTC
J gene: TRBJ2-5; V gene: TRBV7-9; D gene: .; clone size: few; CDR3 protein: CASSSQGTETQYF; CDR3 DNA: TGTGCCAGCAGTTCACAGGGTACCGAGACCCAGTACTTC
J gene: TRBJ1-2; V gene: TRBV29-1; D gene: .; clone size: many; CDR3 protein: CSVVGTAGEEGYTF; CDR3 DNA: TGCAGCGTTGTGGGGACGGCAGGGGAGGAGGGCTACACCTTC
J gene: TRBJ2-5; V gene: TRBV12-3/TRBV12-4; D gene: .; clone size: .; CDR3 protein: CASSLEVGETQYF; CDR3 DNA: TGTGCCAGCAGTTTAGAAGTGGGGGAGACCCAGTACTTC
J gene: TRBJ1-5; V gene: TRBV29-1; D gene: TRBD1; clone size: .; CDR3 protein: CSGMDRGDQPQHF; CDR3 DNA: TGCAGCGGGATGGACAGGGGAGACCAGCCCCAGCATTTT